These 11 T cell receptor beta chains share one sample of origin, sequenced in a study of regulatory T cells in long-lasting Graves disease. The time point is: newly diagnosed GD, antithyroid drugs for less than 3 months. PBMC RNA was the source of the TCR library. Library construction for TCR beta used iRepertoire HTBI primers and Arm-PCR of CDR3 regions. TCRdb independently ran MiXCR on the multiplex PCR reads; one entry per CDR3 protein. The repertoire includes roughly 560,000 distinct CDR3 sequences, around 11% of them detected once, and 8% to 10% sits in the top ten. This sample also belongs to another study, concerning T cells in Graves' hyperthyroidism and ophthalmopathy.

Specimen: peripheral blood mononuclear cells (PBMCs), collected at new diagnosis, from a patient treated with antithyroid drugs. These receptors originate from a woman aged 25-40 years with Graves disease.

A few counts support this clonotype. The V and J genes are TRBV6-2 or TRBV6-3 and TRBJ2-7, with TRBD1 identical over 8 bases. The ends lost 5 bases at V and 0 bases at J; junction bases unmatched: 6. This CDR3 region has 15 residues. CDR1 and CDR2 (germline): MNHEY, SVGEGT. The chain's CDR3 is CASSTRDRFSYEQYF. The CDR3 DNA follows: TGTGCCAGCAGTACCCGGGACAGGTTCTCCTACGAGCAGTACTTC.

This chain connects TRBV5-4 to TRBJ2-6; D unclear. CDR1 and CDR2 (germline): SGHNT, YYREEE (reference sequence). The V end was cut by 0 bases, the J end by 2 bases, with 6 bases between. There are 15 residues in the CDR3. CDR3 in amino acids: CASSLVEAGANVLTF. The CDR3 DNA sequence: TGTGCCAGCAGCTTGGTAGAAGCTGGGGCCAACGTCCTGACTTTC.

Notes on this clonotype: A much larger clone lies a single base off, so this may be a read error. This chain joins TRBV6-1 and TRBJ2-1; D is perhaps TRBD2 (6 bases). V gave up 6 bases and J gave up 7 bases, with 16 bases separating them. The CDR3 covers 14 residues. Germline V gene lookup returns CDR1 MNHNS and CDR2 SASEGT. The CDR3 bases are TGTGCCAGCAGGTGGGACCGCGGGGTGAATGAGCAGTTCTTC. Its protein is CASRWDRGVNEQFF.

This clonotype was detected many times. The rearrangement uses TRBV27 and TRBJ2-7; D is unclear. Deletions cut 6 bases from V and 5 bases from J, with 14 bases between. CDR3 length: 13 amino acids. Looked up from germline, CDR1 is MNHEY and CDR2 is SMNVEV (reference sequence). The CDR3 region is CASRGYNKDEQYF. The CDR3 DNA reads as TGTGCCAGCAGAGGATATAACAAGGACGAGCAGTACTTC.

Ten or more counts support this clonotype. This rearrangement joins TRBV27 to TRBJ2-2; D is ambiguous. The CDR3 runs 13 residues. The germline V gene has CDR1 MNHEY and CDR2 SMNVEV (reference sequence). V dropped 3 bases and J dropped 7 bases, with 9 bases sitting between them. CDR3 DNA sequence: TGTGCCAGCAGTTTGCCCCTCCTCGGGGAGCTGTTTTTT. This sequence encodes CASSLPLLGELFF.

This clonotype was observed a handful of times. The chain recombines TRBV6-2 or TRBV6-3 with TRBJ2-7, with 7 bases that match TRBD1. V was clipped by 5 bases and J by 3 bases; unmatched bases: 13. CDR3 length: 16 residues. In germline, CDR1 is MNHEY, CDR2 SVGEGT. CDR3 nucleotide sequence: TGTGCCAGCAGTGAAGAGGTCTCGGGACAGCTCTACGAGCAGTACTTC. Protein: CASSEEVSGQLYEQYF.

This clonotype was counted ten times or more. The J gene is TRBJ2-2, the V gene TRBV19; the D gene is possibly TRBD2 (6 bases). The V and J ends lost 6 bases and 10 bases respectively, with 18 bases between them. This CDR3 is built from 14 residues. CDR1 is LNHDA and CDR2 is SQIVND in the germline V gene (reference sequence). CDR3 sequence: CASSPGEGRLELFF. CDR3 DNA sequence: TGTGCCAGTAGCCCCGGGGAAGGGAGGCTGGAGCTGTTTTTT.

This clonotype was observed many times. The rearrangement links TRBV28 to TRBJ1-4; a possible D gene is TRBD1 (6 bases). CDR3 size: 14 residues. The V and J ends lost 6 bases and 5 bases respectively, with 13 bases between them. From germline, CDR1 is MDHEN and CDR2 SYDVKM. CDR3 sequence reads: CASSLGQTNEKLFF. CDR3 sequence (DNA): TGTGCCAGCAGCTTAGGACAGACAAATGAAAAACTGTTTTTT.

In this sample, this clonotype turned up many times. J is TRBJ2-1 and V is TRBV18; the match to TRBD1 covers 8 bases. This CDR3 is built from 15 residues. Germline assignment: CDR1 KGHSH and CDR2 LQKENI. Trimming took 3 bases from V and 4 from J; bases not matched to a gene: 5. The CDR3 region is CASSPQGALYNEQFF. Here the CDR3 DNA reads TGTGCCAGCTCACCGCAGGGGGCCTTATACAATGAGCAGTTCTTC.

There are many counts of this clonotype. CDR3 sequence: CSASKIADLTDTQYF. The CDR3 nucleotides read TGCAGTGCTAGTAAGATAGCGGATCTCACAGATACGCAGTATTTT. The genes are TRBV20-1 and TRBJ2-3; D is perhaps TRBD2 (6 bases). Germline CDR1 DFQATT, CDR2 SNEGSKA (reference sequence). Deletions cut 3 bases from V and 2 bases from J, with 15 bases between. The CDR3 has 15 residues.

This clonotype came up many times. This chain uses TRBV20-1 with TRBJ2-7; either TRBD1 or TRBD2 may fit D (5 bases each). The V end was cut by 2 bases, the J end by 2 bases, with 10 bases between. The CDR3 consists of 13 residues. The V gene's germline CDR1 is DFQATT and CDR2 SNEGSKA (reference sequence). CDR3 sequence: CSARRDRTYEQYF. In DNA, the CDR3 is TGCAGTGCTAGAAGGGACCGAACCTACGAGCAGTACTTC.